This TCR beta chain was identified during a study of T-cell memory formation after mild COVID-19. Germline CDR1 is SGHRS and CDR2 is YFSETQ. The CDR3 is made up of 15 amino acids. The trim removed 4 bases at V and 0 bases at J, leaving 5 bases unmatched. This clonotype was counted only a few times. The antigen remains unidentified. TCRdb re-derived calls from the 5' RACE reads in MiXCR, one entry per CDR3 protein. This sample has around 340,000 distinct CDR3 sequences; over 13% occur once, and the top ten carry about 20%. Findings of the study overall: Later expanders leaned CD4+, whereas clones that contracted between day 15 and 85 were balanced CD4/CD8. The study found contracting CD4+ clones mainly in CM and EM and contracting CD8+ clones in EMRA.

The sample comprised PBMCs or a T cell subset sorted from them (not recorded which). The TCR was taken from a man aged 18 to 29 who had mild COVID-19 (a few samples of this study predate the infection). Cell type and time point are not known. The chain couples TRBV5-1 to TRBJ1-2; 8 bases line up with TRBD1. The CDR3 DNA reads as TGCGCCAGCAGCATCGGACAGGGCCCTAACTATGGCTACACCTTC. This sequence encodes CASSIGQGPNYGYTF.